This T cell receptor (beta chain) appears in the sequencing data of a study of blood T cells in healthy people across ages. The CDR3 contains 13 residues. The germline CDR1 and CDR2 sequences are SGHRS and YFSETQ. Trimming shortened V by 4 bases and J by 12 bases, and 14 bases separated the two germline ends. Each donor had around 9.2 milliliters of peripheral blood drawn. Using a J-beta primer mix together with a sample-barcoded 5' primer, a second PCR was run for about 6 to 12 cycles. One entry per CDR3 protein results from TCRdb running MiXCR on the 5' RACE reads. Of about 780,000 distinct CDR3 sequences listed, less than 60% are singletons.

This TCR was recovered from a man of 80 years or more in good health. Sequencing input: blood. The rearrangement joins TRBV5-1 to TRBJ1-6, with D maybe TRBD1 (6 bases). In nucleotides, the CDR3 is TGCGCCAGCAGCGCCACAGGGCGCCTACCCCTCCACTTT. Translating it yields CASSATGRLPLHF. The full variable domain, its missing parts supplied by reference TRBV5-1 and TRBJ1-6, is KAGVTQTPRYLIKTRGQQVTLSCSPISGHRSVSWYQQTPGQGLQFLFEYFSETQRNKGNFPGRFSGRQFSNSRSEMNVSTLELGDSALYLCASSATGRLPLHFGNGTRLTVT.